This TCR beta chain was captured by sequencing in a study of T cells in Graves' hyperthyroidism and ophthalmopathy. What was amplified from RNA transcripts were TCR beta CDR3 regions. TCR CDR3 regions were first amplified by RT-PCR with HTBI primers. TCRdb redid the calling of the multiplex PCR reads with MiXCR, one entry per CDR3 protein. Of approximately 700,000 distinct CDR3 sequences listed, approximately 42% are singletons. This CDR3 spans 13 amino acids. The germline V gene encodes CDR1 DFQATT and CDR2 SNEGSKA (reference sequence). Patients were excluded because of uncontrolled infection, other autoimmune disease, pregnancy or lactation. General observations from the study: Ophthalmopathy cases were set apart from stable hyperthyroidism by a 13 V-J model. Among thyroid clonotypes expanded above 0.001, most also appeared in blood. Onset of ophthalmopathy came a median 6.5 months after the model predicted it.

This clonotype was detected many times. As yet, its antigen is unknown. V gene TRBV20-1 combines with J gene TRBJ2-5; 8 nucleotides agree with TRBD2. Sequencing was performed on peripheral blood or thyroid tissue (not recorded which). The clonotype was recovered from an adult man with Graves' disease, either hyperthyroidism or ophthalmopathy (not recorded which). The CDR3 spells CSAPTSGQETQYF. In nucleotides, the CDR3 is TGCAGCGCCCCAACTAGCGGCCAAGAGACCCAGTACTTC.